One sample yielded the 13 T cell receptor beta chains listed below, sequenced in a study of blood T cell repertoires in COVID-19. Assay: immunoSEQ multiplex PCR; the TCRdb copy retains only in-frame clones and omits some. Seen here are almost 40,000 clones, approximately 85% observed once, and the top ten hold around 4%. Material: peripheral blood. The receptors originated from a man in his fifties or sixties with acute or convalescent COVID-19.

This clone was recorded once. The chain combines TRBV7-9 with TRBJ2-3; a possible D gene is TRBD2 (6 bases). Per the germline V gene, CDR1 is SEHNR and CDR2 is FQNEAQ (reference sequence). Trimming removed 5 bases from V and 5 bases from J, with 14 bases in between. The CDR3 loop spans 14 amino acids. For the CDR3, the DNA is TGTGCCAGCAGCACCGGACTGGGAGGAGATACGCAGTATTTT. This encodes CASSTGLGGDTQYF.

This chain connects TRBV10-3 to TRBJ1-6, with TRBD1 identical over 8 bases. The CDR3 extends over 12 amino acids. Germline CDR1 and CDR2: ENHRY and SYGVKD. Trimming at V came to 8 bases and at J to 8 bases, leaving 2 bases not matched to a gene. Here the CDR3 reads CAIGTGDSPLHF. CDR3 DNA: TGTGCCATCGGGACAGGCGATTCACCCCTCCACTTT.

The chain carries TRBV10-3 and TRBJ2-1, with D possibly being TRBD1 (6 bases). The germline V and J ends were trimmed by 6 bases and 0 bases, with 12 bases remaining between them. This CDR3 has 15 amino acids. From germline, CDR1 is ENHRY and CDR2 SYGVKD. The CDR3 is CAISPGVNSYNEQFF. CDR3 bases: TGTGCCATCAGCCCAGGGGTGAACTCCTACAATGAGCAGTTCTTC.

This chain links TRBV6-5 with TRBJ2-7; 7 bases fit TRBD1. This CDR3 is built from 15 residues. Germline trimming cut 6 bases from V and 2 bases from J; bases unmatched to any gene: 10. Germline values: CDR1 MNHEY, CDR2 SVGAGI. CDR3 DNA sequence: TGTGCCAGCAGACTGGGACAGATCCTCACCTACGAGCAGTACTTC. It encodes CASRLGQILTYEQYF.

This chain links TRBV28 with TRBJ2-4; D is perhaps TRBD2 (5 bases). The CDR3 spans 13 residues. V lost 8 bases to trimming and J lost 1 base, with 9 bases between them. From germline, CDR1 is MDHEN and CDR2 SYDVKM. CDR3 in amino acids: CASGGLAKNIQYF. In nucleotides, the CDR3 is TGTGCCAGCGGCGGGCTGGCCAAAAACATTCAGTACTTC. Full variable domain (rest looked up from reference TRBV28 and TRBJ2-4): DVKVTQSSRYLVKRTGEKVFLECVQDMDHENMFWYRQDPGLGLRLIYFSYDVKMKEKGDIPEGYSVSREKKERFSLILESASTNQTSMYLCASGGLAKNIQYFGAGTRLSVL.

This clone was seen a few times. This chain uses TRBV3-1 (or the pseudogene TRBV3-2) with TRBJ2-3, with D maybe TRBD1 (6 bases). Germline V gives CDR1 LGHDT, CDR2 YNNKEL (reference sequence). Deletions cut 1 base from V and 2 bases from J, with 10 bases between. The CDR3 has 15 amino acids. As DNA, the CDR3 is TGTGCCAGCAGCCAAGTAGGACAGCACACAGATACGCAGTATTTT. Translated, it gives CASSQVGQHTDTQYF.

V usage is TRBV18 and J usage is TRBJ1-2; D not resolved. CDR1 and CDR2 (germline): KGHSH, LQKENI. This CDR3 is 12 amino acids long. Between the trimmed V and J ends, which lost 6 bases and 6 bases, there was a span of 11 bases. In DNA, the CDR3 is TGTGCCAGCTCCCCAACAAACCATGGCTACACCTTC. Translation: CASSPTNHGYTF.

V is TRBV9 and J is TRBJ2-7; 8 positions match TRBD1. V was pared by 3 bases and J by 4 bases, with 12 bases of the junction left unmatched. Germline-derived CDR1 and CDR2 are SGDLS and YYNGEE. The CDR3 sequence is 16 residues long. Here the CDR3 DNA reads TGTGCCAGCAGCGCCCGTTTTGGGACAGGACTTTACGAGCAGTACTTC. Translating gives CASSARFGTGLYEQYF.

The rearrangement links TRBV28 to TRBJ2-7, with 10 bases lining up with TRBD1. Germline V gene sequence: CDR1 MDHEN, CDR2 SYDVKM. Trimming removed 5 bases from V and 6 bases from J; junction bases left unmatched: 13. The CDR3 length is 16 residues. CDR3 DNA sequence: TGTGCCAGCAGTAACCCCTCCGGGACAGGGGAAGGCGAGCAGTACTTC. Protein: CASSNPSGTGEGEQYF.

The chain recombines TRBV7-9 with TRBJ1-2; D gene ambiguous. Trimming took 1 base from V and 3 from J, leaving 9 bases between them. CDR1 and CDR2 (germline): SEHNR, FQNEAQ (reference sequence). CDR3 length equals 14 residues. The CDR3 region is CASSLGESDYGYTF. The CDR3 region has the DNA TGTGCCAGCAGCTTAGGAGAATCGGACTATGGCTACACCTTC.

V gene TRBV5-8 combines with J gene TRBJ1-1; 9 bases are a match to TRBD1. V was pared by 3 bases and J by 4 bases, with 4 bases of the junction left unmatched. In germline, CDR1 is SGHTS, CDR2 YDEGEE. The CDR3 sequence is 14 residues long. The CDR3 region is CASSYRGLGTEAFF. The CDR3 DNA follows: TGTGCCAGCAGCTACAGGGGGCTGGGCACTGAAGCTTTCTTT.

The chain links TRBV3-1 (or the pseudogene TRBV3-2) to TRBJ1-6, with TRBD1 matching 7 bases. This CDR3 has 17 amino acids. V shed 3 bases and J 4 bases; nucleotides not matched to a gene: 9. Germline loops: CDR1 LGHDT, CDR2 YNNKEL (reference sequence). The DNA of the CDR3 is TGTGCCAGCAGCCATGCCCTCCGACAGGGATATAATTCACCCCTCCACTTT. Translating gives CASSHALRQGYNSPLHF.

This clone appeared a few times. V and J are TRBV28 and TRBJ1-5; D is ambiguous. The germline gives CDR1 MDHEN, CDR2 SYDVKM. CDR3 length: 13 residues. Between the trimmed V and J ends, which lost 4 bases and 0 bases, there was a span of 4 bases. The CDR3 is CASSSYSNQPQHF. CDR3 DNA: TGTGCCAGCAGTTCGTATAGCAATCAGCCCCAGCATTTT. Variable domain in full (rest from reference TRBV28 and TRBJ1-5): DVKVTQSSRYLVKRTGEKVFLECVQDMDHENMFWYRQDPGLGLRLIYFSYDVKMKEKGDIPEGYSVSREKKERFSLILESASTNQTSMYLCASSSYSNQPQHFGDGTRLSIL.